This T cell receptor (beta chain) was identified in a study of STAT5B mutations in CD4+ large granular lymphocyte leukemia. The survey-level immunoSEQ assay was used. Clones were sequenced by immunoSEQ multiplex PCR, and TCRdb holds only the in-frame ones, with some missing. The table lists 30,000 to 40,000 clones, roughly nine tenths of them singletons. The CDR3 covers 15 residues. Trimming removed 3 bases from V and 3 bases from J, with 12 bases in between. Germline CDR1 is SGHRS and CDR2 is YFSETQ. Study findings and constraints: The CD4+ versus CD8+ T-LGLL clonality difference may reflect limited sample size. Patient CD4-sorted repertoires looked more clonal than healthy CD4+ repertoires, even without putative leukemic clones.

With regard to this clone: The antigen is undetermined.

The chain uses TRBV5-1 and TRBJ2-2; possibly TRBD2 for D (6 bases). Material: CD4+ T cells from blood buffy coats. The source is a human donor in good health. CDR3 amino acids: CASSYIAEYTGELFF. The CDR3 coding sequence is TGCGCCAGCAGCTACATAGCGGAGTACACCGGGGAGCTGTTTTTT.